The 2 T cell receptor beta chains listed next were all sequenced from one sample in a study of control samples from healthy donors and cancer patients. Only in-frame clones appear in the TCRdb table, and some are missing; sequencing was by immunoSEQ multiplex PCR. This table has about 190,000 clones, roughly nine tenths appearing once. The specimen sequenced was blood. Every receptor here comes from a man aged 25 to 40 in good health.

To note about this clone: The sample holds other DNA sequences that translate to the same CDR3. V gene TRBV24-1 combines with J gene TRBJ2-3; TRBD2 matches 11 bases. Germline values: CDR1 KGHDR, CDR2 SFDVKD. The trim removed 7 bases at V and 1 base at J, leaving 3 bases unmatched. This CDR3 has 15 amino acids. The CDR3 DNA reads TGTGCCACCAGCATTAGCGGGGGGGGCACAGATACGCAGTATTTT. The encoded protein is CATSISGGGTDTQYF.

CDR3 loop: CASSQSVARGEQYF. CDR3 DNA sequence: TGTGCCAGTAGTCAATCAGTAGCCCGGGGCGAGCAGTACTTC. This rearrangement joins TRBV19 to TRBJ2-7, with a weak D call TRBD2 (5 bases). The length of the CDR3 is 14 residues. Germline CDR1 reads LNHDA; CDR2 reads SQIVND (reference sequence). V lost 5 bases and J 6 bases, leaving 17 bases between the germline ends.